This T cell receptor beta chain was sequenced during a study of Graves' ophthalmopathy and Graves' hyperthyroidism (dated 2018 in TCRdb). For the wider study: Hyperthyroidism was defined as stable when no progression to ophthalmopathy occurred within 18 months of follow-up. In total, around 140 blood samples were TCR-sequenced: around 42 ophthalmopathy, under 85 hyperthyroidism and some 17 hyperthyroidism-to-ophthalmopathy patients. An independent validation cohort comprised 18 hyperthyroidism patients and 15 to 17 patients who later progressed from hyperthyroidism to ophthalmopathy. The study used TCR beta repertoire signatures to distinguish Graves' ophthalmopathy from Graves' hyperthyroidism and to predict progression to ophthalmopathy. In roughly 6 hyperthyroidism patients, the T-cell repertoire of thyroid tissue was compared with the T-cell repertoire of blood. Following sampling, methimazole starting at 30 mg daily was administered to hyperthyroidism patients, and high-dose intravenous methylprednisolone was administered to ophthalmopathy patients. To explore V-J signatures that distinguish ophthalmopathy from hyperthyroidism, a discovery set of around 100 patients was enrolled, made up of roughly 41 with ophthalmopathy and around 57 with stable hyperthyroidism.

For repertoire sequencing, TCR beta CDR3 regions were amplified from RNA transcripts. The first round was an RT-PCR using HTBI primers with the Qiagen OneStep RT-PCR kit, and this first round was followed by a second-round multiplex PCR, then size selection and purification. Libraries were sequenced on an Illumina HiSeq2000 using paired-end 100 bp reads. The paper's data handling went like this. SOAPnuke was used to process the reads, removing any read that contained adapters or uncalled bases, had a mean Phred below 15, or lacked an exact match to the constant primer or identifier. COPE v1.2.5 was used to merge the high-quality paired reads. Each unique nucleotide sequence was defined as a clonotype, and clonotypes were aligned to IMGT TRB V, D and J references with MiTCR v1.1. The analysis was limited to V-J combinations with a frequency above 0.0001, which together covered 99% to 99.2% of the repertoires. A TCR clonal expansion and chaos score per V-J combination was defined as the ratio of F50 clonal expansion to chaos observed in the TCRdist matrix. Welch's t-statistics and random forest were used to reduce features to about 14 V-J combinations, which were fed into a naive Bayes classifier. The similarity between thyroid and blood repertoires was quantified using the Morisita-Horn index. TCRdb cleaned the public reads at Q25 with fastp, built clones with MiXCR and kept in-frame beta chains. Each CDR3 protein gets just one entry, which takes the most common genes and DNA from the rows behind it. The authors' filters were not applied to this entry. This sample lists a few hundred thousand distinct CDR3 sequences; under 45% were detected once. Together, the top ten hold about 4.2% of the sample.

The investigation overall reported the following: Most expanded thyroid clonotypes with a frequency above 0.001 also appeared in blood, which suggests that blood repertoires may reflect the immune response in the thyroid. No statistical method was used to predetermine the sample size, and group allocation was not hidden from the investigators. In cross-validation, the 13-signature model distinguished ophthalmopathy from stable hyperthyroidism with 85% to 90% sensitivity and nearly 82% specificity, and in the test set the corresponding values were roughly 80% and 76%. In validation, the model predicted ophthalmopathy progression with about 71% sensitivity and about 73% specificity; 12 predicted patients were CT-confirmed with GO in a median of about 6.1 months.

This clonotype was picked up many times. Its antigen remains unidentified. The record has no base qualities; no much larger clone is one base away. The hyperthyroidism patients were 18 to 65 years old and newly diagnosed, with a disease duration of less than 2 months. Patients with other autoimmune diseases, uncontrolled infections, pregnancy or lactation were excluded from the study. Clinical symptoms, serum thyroxine, TRAb, thyroid ultrasound and orbital computed tomography formed the basis of the diagnosis. Trizol reagent was used to extract the total RNA, and its quality was then checked on an Agilent 2100 Bioanalyzer. This receptor was taken from an adult man with Graves' hyperthyroidism. The sequenced material came from peripheral blood or thyroid tissue (not recorded which).

The CDR3 protein sequence reads: CASSPDPKNEKLFF. The nucleotide sequence reads TGTGCCAGCAGCCCCGATCCCAAGAATGAAAAACTGTTTTTT. The receptor chain draws on TRBV9 and TRBJ1-4; the D gene cannot be named for sure. The germline V gene gives CDR1 as SGDLS and CDR2 as YYNGEE. Trimming removed 4 bases from V and 5 bases from J, leaving 12 bases between the germline ends. Counted from cysteine to phenylalanine, this CDR3 has 14 amino acids. This entry keeps only the CDR3 DNA: 42 bases, framed from base 1.